The present TCR beta chain was sequenced within a study of beta chain features in type 1 diabetes. General study points: Type 1 diabetes patients showed a moderate but significant shortening of TCRB CDR3s in all four CD4+ subsets.

CD45RO/CCR7/CD25/CD127/CD95/CD27 staining was used to isolate CD4+ naive, central memory, regulatory and stem cell-like memory cells by sorting. A few counts support this clone. Its matching antigen is unknown. This CDR3 contains 14 residues. Germline CDR1 SGHRS, CDR2 YFSETQ. Trimming took 4 bases from V and 6 from J, leaving 17 bases between them. TCRB transcripts that were expressed got sequenced, as all of the isolated RNA had been reverse transcribed. Roughly 3.6 million reads was the average for naive, central memory and regulatory T cell samples. Measured with immunoSEQ multiplex PCR; TCRdb has only the in-frame clones, and not every one. Seen here are around 150,000 clones, 6.5% to 8.5% observed once, and the top ten hold approximately 0.54%.

V and J are TRBV5-1 and TRBJ2-7; D may be TRBD1 (6 bases). The sequence derives from a woman in her late teens or twenties with type 1 diabetes. The sample comprised central memory CD4+ T cells from blood. This CDR3 is CASSPLQGIGEQYF. The CDR3 DNA follows: TGCGCCAGCAGCCCTTTACAGGGAATTGGCGAGCAGTACTTC.